The 16 T cell receptor beta chains below come from one sample, sequenced in a study of T cell repertoires in aging, cancer and after chemotherapy. TCR beta rearrangements were amplified from peripheral blood genomic DNA. Rearranged V-D-J TRB sequences were amplified with a mixed TRB-A/B primer pool. TCRdb re-derived calls from the multiplex PCR reads in MiXCR, one entry per CDR3 protein. The table shows approximately 20,000 distinct CDR3 sequences, with 35% to 40% occurring only once. The sample taken for sequencing was blood. The receptors come from a human donor with a solid tumor.

The V gene is TRBV18, the J gene TRBJ2-2, with TRBD2 identical over 9 bases. This CDR3 spans 16 amino acids. Unmatched junction bases numbered 6, after V lost 0 bases and J lost 7 bases. From germline, CDR1 is KGHSH and CDR2 LQKENI. The CDR3 bases are TGTGCCAGCTCACCACCCCTCAGCGGGAGGATCGGGGAGCTGTTTTTT. It translates to CASSPPLSGRIGELFF.

The chain couples TRBV6-5 to TRBJ1-3, with D tentatively TRBD1 (6 bases). With 3 bases removed from V and 2 bases from J, the gap between germline ends came to 26 bases. The CDR3 totals 20 residues. Germline V lookup: CDR1 MNHEY, CDR2 SVGAGI. Here the CDR3 DNA reads TGTGCCAGCAGTTATTCGGGGACACCGGGGGGGGTCTTGGCTGGAAACACCATATATTTT. Protein product: CASSYSGTPGGVLAGNTIYF.

V usage is TRBV11-1 and J usage is TRBJ2-1, with 8 nucleotides matching TRBD1. Trimming cost V 2 bases and J 7 bases; bases outside gene matches: 10. The CDR3 spans 16 residues. The germline V gene encodes CDR1 SGHAT and CDR2 FQDESV (reference sequence). The CDR3 is CASSLPRPDRANEQFF. The CDR3 DNA reads TGTGCCAGCAGCTTACCTAGGCCGGACAGGGCTAATGAGCAGTTCTTC.

This clonotype was detected only a few times. The chain links TRBV6-2 or TRBV6-3 to TRBJ1-6; D is possibly TRBD1 (6 bases). Trimming took 2 bases from V and 9 from J, leaving 8 bases between them. The CDR3 loop spans 13 amino acids. The germline V gene has CDR1 MNHEY and CDR2 SVGEGT. The CDR3 protein is CASSYVGASPLHF. The CDR3 DNA reads TGTGCCAGCAGTTACGTGGGGGCTTCACCCCTCCACTTT.

The rearrangement links TRBV5-5 to TRBJ2-2; possible D gene TRBD1, 6 bases. Germline CDR1 SGHKS, CDR2 YYEKEE (reference sequence). There are 15 residues in the CDR3. Deletions cut 4 bases from V and 2 bases from J, with 12 bases between. The CDR3, as DNA: TGTGCCAGCAGCCACACAGGGATCAACACCGGGGAGCTGTTTTTT. This translates into CASSHTGINTGELFF.

The chain is built from TRBV20-1 and TRBJ2-1; TRBD2 agrees at 11 bases. The CDR3 is made up of 15 amino acids. Trimming took 1 base from V and 10 from J; bases not matched to a gene: 9. Germline CDR1 is DFQATT and CDR2 is SNEGSKA (reference sequence). DNA for the CDR3: TGCAGTGCTAGAGGGGGTAGCGGGAGGGCCTGGGAGCAGTTCTTC. This sequence encodes CSARGGSGRAWEQFF.

The chain recombines TRBV5-8 with TRBJ2-7; perhaps D is TRBD1 or TRBD2 (5 bases each). This CDR3 region has 16 residues. V lost 3 bases to trimming and J lost 2 bases, with 18 bases between them. Germline-derived CDR1 and CDR2 are SGHTS and YDEGEE. CDR3 sequence: CASSSLLRGFTYEQYF. CDR3 sequence (DNA): TGTGCCAGCAGCTCCTTATTGAGGGGATTCACCTACGAGCAGTACTTC.

This clonotype has more than one count but fewer than ten. The genes are TRBV5-6 and TRBJ2-3, with D possibly being TRBD1 (6 bases). Trimming stripped 4 bases from V and 6 bases from J, with 18 bases between. This CDR3 spans 15 amino acids. The germline V gene has CDR1 SGHDT and CDR2 YYEEEE. CDR3 bases: TGTGCCAGCAGCGGGCAGCCGCCCCAGGGGGATACGCAGTATTTT. This codes for CASSGQPPQGDTQYF.

This clonotype was seen more than once but under ten times. The chain recombines TRBV19 with TRBJ1-5; TRBD1 aligns across 7 bases. The CDR3 consists of 16 residues. The V gene's germline CDR1 is LNHDA and CDR2 SQIVND (reference sequence). J gave up 6 bases and V 5 bases, and 13 bases lay outside the gene matches. The CDR3 DNA reads TGTGCCAGTAGTCCGACGGGCCAGGGGGTTGTTCAGCCCCAGCATTTT. Protein sequence: CASSPTGQGVVQPQHF. The full variable domain, in which reference TRBV19 and TRBJ1-5 provide the parts outside the CDR3, is DGGITQSPKYLFRKEGQNVTLSCEQNLNHDAMYWYRQDPGQGLRLIYYSQIVNDFQKGDIAEGYSVSREKKESFPLTVTSAQKNPTAFYLCASSPTGQGVVQPQHFGDGTRLSIL.

V and J are TRBV15 and TRBJ1-1; TRBD1 might be the D (5 bases). The germline CDR1 and CDR2 sequences are LNHNV and YYDKDF (reference sequence). The CDR3 totals 17 residues. Trimming left V 1 base short and J 1 base short, with 16 bases between. CDR3 loop: CATSRGGTARKNTEAFF. Written as DNA, the CDR3 is TGTGCCACCAGCAGAGGAGGGACCGCCCGAAAGAACACTGAAGCTTTCTTT.

This clonotype was counted only a few times. The V call is TRBV30, the J call TRBJ2-3; the D gene is possibly TRBD1 (6 bases). The germline gives CDR1 GTSNPN, CDR2 SVGIG (reference sequence). There are 13 residues in the CDR3. Trimming stripped 2 bases from V and 4 bases from J, with 10 bases between. The CDR3 sequence: CAWSQGRADTQYF. In DNA form, the CDR3 reads TGTGCCTGGAGTCAGGGGCGGGCAGATACGCAGTATTTT.

The chain employs TRBV7-9 and TRBJ1-2, with 7 bases identical to TRBD1. CDR1 and CDR2 (germline): SEHNR, FQNEAQ (reference sequence). Germline trimming cut 5 bases from V and 4 bases from J; bases unmatched to any gene: 16. The CDR3 runs 17 residues. The DNA for the CDR3 is TGTGCCAGCAGCCACAGGGGAGGATCGCAAGGGGGCTATGGCTACACCTTC. As protein: CASSHRGGSQGGYGYTF.

The chain recombines TRBV28 with TRBJ2-5; 12 nucleotides match TRBD2. The V and J ends lost 4 bases and 5 bases, in that order; junction bases with no gene match: 8. The CDR3 is made up of 16 amino acids. CDR1 and CDR2 (germline): MDHEN, SYDVKM. In DNA, the CDR3 is TGTGCCAGCAGTTCTATGGGACTAGCGGGTGAGGAGACCCAGTACTTC. As protein: CASSSMGLAGEETQYF.

The rearrangement joins TRBV27 to TRBJ2-7; D call uncertain. Trimming cost V 6 bases and J 0 bases, with 12 bases left between them. CDR3 size: 14 residues. Germline CDR1 reads MNHEY; CDR2 reads SMNVEV (reference sequence). The CDR3 sequence: CASSLTGGSYEQYF. CDR3 DNA: TGTGCCAGCAGCTTAACTGGCGGCTCCTACGAGCAGTACTTC.

In its sample, this clonotype was seen once. The V call is TRBV28, the J call TRBJ1-1; D unclear. The CDR3 loop spans 11 amino acids. Germline CDR1 is MDHEN and CDR2 is SYDVKM. CDR3 in amino acids: CASAGGRMAFF. The DNA of the CDR3 is TGTGCATCAGCGGGAGGGAGAATGGCTTTCTTT. Full variable domain (remainder filled in from reference TRBV28 and TRBJ1-1): DVKVTQSSRYLVKRTGEKVFLECVQDMDHENMFWYRQDPGLGLRLIYFSYDVKMKEKGDIPEGYSVSREKKERFSLILESASTNQTSMYLCASAGGRMAFFGQGTRLTVV.

As to this clonotype: At one of its ends the junction is not consistent with the germline gene, which may arise from a read error. J is TRBJ1-5 and V is TRBV30; possible D gene TRBD1, 5 bases. Germline V gene data show CDR1 as GTSNPN and CDR2 as SVGIG (reference sequence). This CDR3 region has 12 residues. The CDR3 DNA is TGTGCCGGGAGTCAGGGAAAGCAGCCCCAGCATTTT. It codes for CAGSQGKQPQHF.